A selection of T cell receptor beta chains follows, all from one sample in a study of T cells after yellow fever vaccination. TCRdb reprocessed the 5' RACE reads with MiXCR, giving one entry per CDR3 protein. This sample has about 49,000 distinct CDR3 sequences, with 7.4% found just once. The sample consisted of CD8+ T cells sorted from PBMCs, taken around 15 days after the first yellow fever vaccination. All receptors come from a man between 18 and 29 years old who received the YFV17D yellow fever vaccine. CDR3s include the opening cysteine and the closing phenylalanine or tryptophan. A D gene is named only where the DNA matches it firmly. A clone size is listed for some rows: how often the clone was seen (once, few, many), or a class if it is expanded.

length	D	V	size	J	DNA	CDR3
14	.	TRBV5-1	many	TRBJ2-5	TGCGCCAGCAGCTTTCGCAGGGTGGAAGAGACCCAGTACTTC	CASSFRRVEETQYF
18	TRBD2	TRBV15	many	TRBJ2-5	TGTGCCACCAGCAGAGGCTTACTAGCGGGGGGGCCAGAAGAGACCCAGTACTTC	CATSRGLLAGGPEETQYF
14	TRBD2	TRBV19	many	TRBJ2-3	TGTGCCAGTGGTCTAGCGGGAGGCACAGATACGCAGTATTTT	CASGLAGGTDTQYF
16	TRBD2	TRBV5-1	many	TRBJ2-5	TGCGCCAGCAGCCCGACTAGCGGGGGCCCCCAAGAGACCCAGTACTTC	CASSPTSGGPQETQYF
16	TRBD2	TRBV4-1	few	TRBJ2-7	TGCGCCAGCAGCCAAGAATTAACTAGCGGGGCCTACGAGCAGTACTTC	CASSQELTSGAYEQYF
14	.	TRBV9	many	TRBJ1-2	TGTGCCAGCAGCGGGGGGGGCCCTTCCCGGACTTACACCTTC	CASSGGGPSRTYTF
14	.	TRBV5-1	few	TRBJ1-1	TGCGCCAGCAAGGCAGGGCAGGGGAACACTGAAGCTTTCTTT	CASKAGQGNTEAFF
14	TRBD1	TRBV11-1	few	TRBJ1-6	TGTGCCAGCAGCCGACAGGGGGTTGATTCACCCCTCCACTTT	CASSRQGVDSPLHF
18	.	TRBV7-9	many	TRBJ2-7	TGTGCCAGCAGCCACCCCATTCGTCAAGCGGGTAGTACCTACGAGCAGTACTTC	CASSHPIRQAGSTYEQYF
14	.	TRBV30	.	TRBJ2-1	TGTGCCTGGAGTGGCGGGGTCTCCTACAATGAGCAGTTCTTC	CAWSGGVSYNEQFF
16	TRBD1	TRBV6-5	many	TRBJ1-3	TGTGCCAGCAGTTACCGGGACAGGAGCTCTGGAAACACCATATATTTT	CASSYRDRSSGNTIYF
15	.	TRBV7-3	.	TRBJ2-1	TGTGCCAGCAGCTTAACTACGGCGAGCGGGAATGAGCAGTTCTTC	CASSLTTASGNEQFF
14	.	TRBV6-2/TRBV6-3	.	TRBJ1-1	TGTGCCAGCAGCCTGGGACTCTTGAACACTGAAGCTTTCTTT	CASSLGLLNTEAFF
14	.	TRBV11-3	many	TRBJ2-3	TGTGCCAGCAGCAAACGGGGGGCGAAAGATACGCAGTATTTT	CASSKRGAKDTQYF
14	.	TRBV7-9	many	TRBJ2-2	TGTGCCAGCTTCCGGGCCCGAAACACCGGGGAGCTGTTTTTT	CASFRARNTGELFF
12	.	TRBV5-4	.	TRBJ2-3	TGTGCCAGCAGCTTGGCTCCAGATACGCAGTATTTT	CASSLAPDTQYF
15	TRBD1	TRBV12-3/TRBV12-4	many	TRBJ1-2	TGTGCCAGCAGTCCGAGAGGGACAGGGGGGGATGGCTACACCTTC	CASSPRGTGGDGYTF
15	TRBD1	TRBV7-2	many	TRBJ2-3	TGTGCCAGCAGCTTAGAGGGGGCGCGCACAGATACGCAGTATTTT	CASSLEGARTDTQYF
15	.	TRBV6-5	many	TRBJ2-6	TGTGCCAGCAGTTACGTGGGGCCTGGGGCCAACGTCCTGACTTTC	CASSYVGPGANVLTF
13	.	TRBV20-1	many	TRBJ2-5	TGCAGTGCTAGACGGTCAGAGGGGGAGACCCAGTACTTC	CSARRSEGETQYF
13	.	TRBV6-4	many	TRBJ2-2	TGTGCCAGCAGTGGGACGAACACCGGGGAGCTGTTTTTT	CASSGTNTGELFF
15	TRBD2	TRBV5-1	many	TRBJ2-2	TGCGCCAGCAGCTCGGCCAGCGGGGATACCGGGGAGCTGTTTTTT	CASSSASGDTGELFF
16	TRBD2	TRBV28	many	TRBJ2-3	TGTGCCAGCAGTTCCCCTACTAGCGGGGGCACAGATACGCAGTATTTT	CASSSPTSGGTDTQYF
14	.	TRBV4-1	many	TRBJ1-1	TGCGCCAGCAGCCAAGAGGCTGGGGGGAGTGAAGCTTTCTTT	CASSQEAGGSEAFF
14	.	TRBV10-3	.	TRBJ2-2	TGTGCCGTAAACCGGGACGCGAACACCGGGGAGCTGTTTTTT	CAVNRDANTGELFF
15	TRBD1	TRBV5-5	.	TRBJ1-6	TGTGCCAGCAGCGACAACAGGGGTGGGTACTCACCCCTCCACTTT	CASSDNRGGYSPLHF
13	.	TRBV4-3	many	TRBJ2-1	TGCGCCAGCAGCCAAGTTATGAGAGGTGAGCAGTTCTTC	CASSQVMRGEQFF